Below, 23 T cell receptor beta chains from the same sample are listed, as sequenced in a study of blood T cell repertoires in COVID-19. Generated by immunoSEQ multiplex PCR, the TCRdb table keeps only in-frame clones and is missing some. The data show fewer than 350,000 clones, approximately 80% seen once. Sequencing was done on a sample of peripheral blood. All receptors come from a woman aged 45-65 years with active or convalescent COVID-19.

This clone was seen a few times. The CDR3 DNA sequence: TGCAGTGCTAGTGAACAGGGGTTGGGCAATTCACCCCTCCACTTT. It translates to CSASEQGLGNSPLHF. V gene TRBV20-1 combines with J gene TRBJ1-6; TRBD1 matches 7 bases. The V gene's germline CDR1 is DFQATT and CDR2 SNEGSKA (reference sequence). Trimming cost V 3 bases and J 7 bases; bases outside gene matches: 9. This CDR3 is 15 amino acids long.

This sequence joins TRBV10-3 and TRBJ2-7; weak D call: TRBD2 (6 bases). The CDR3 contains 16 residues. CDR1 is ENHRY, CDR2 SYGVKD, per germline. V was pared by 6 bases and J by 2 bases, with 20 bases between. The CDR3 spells CAISPSPWRRAYEQYF. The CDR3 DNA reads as TGTGCCATCAGCCCTTCACCGTGGCGGAGGGCCTACGAGCAGTACTTC.

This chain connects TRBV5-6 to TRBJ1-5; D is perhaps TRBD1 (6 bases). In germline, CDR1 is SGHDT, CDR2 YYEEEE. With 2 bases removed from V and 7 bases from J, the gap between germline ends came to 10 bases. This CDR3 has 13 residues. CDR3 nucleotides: TGTGCCAGCAGCTTCTCACAGGGCCAGCCCCAGCATTTT. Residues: CASSFSQGQPQHF.

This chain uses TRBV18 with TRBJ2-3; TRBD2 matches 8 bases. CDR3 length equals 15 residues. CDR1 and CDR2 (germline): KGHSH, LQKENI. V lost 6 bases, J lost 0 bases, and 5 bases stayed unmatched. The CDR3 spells CASSPPSGSTDTQYF. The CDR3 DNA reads TGTGCCAGCTCTCCCCCTAGCGGGAGCACAGATACGCAGTATTTT.

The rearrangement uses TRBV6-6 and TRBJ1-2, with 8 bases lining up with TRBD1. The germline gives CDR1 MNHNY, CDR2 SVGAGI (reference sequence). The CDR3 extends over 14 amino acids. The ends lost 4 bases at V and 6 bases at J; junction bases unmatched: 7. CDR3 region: CASSSRGTGDGYTF. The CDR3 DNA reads TGTGCCAGCAGTTCCCGGGGGACAGGTGATGGCTACACCTTC.

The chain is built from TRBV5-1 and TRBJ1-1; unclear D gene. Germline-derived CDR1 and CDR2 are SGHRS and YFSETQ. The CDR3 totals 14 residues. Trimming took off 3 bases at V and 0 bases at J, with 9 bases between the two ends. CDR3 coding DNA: TGCGCCAGCAGCTCGACATCTATGAACACTGAAGCTTTCTTT. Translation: CASSSTSMNTEAFF.

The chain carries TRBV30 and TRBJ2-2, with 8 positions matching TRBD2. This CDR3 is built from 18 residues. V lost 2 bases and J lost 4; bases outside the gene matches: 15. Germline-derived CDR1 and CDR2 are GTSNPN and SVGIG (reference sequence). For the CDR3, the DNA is TGTGCCTGGAGTAGTGGTCTCGGCGGGAGGTTGGGCACCGGGGAGCTGTTTTTT. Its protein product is CAWSSGLGGRLGTGELFF.

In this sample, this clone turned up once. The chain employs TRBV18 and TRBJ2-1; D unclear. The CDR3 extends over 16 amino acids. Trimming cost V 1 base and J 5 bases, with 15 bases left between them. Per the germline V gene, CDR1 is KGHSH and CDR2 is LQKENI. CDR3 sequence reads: CASSPRSGFSNNEQFF. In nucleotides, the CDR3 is TGTGCCAGCTCACCACGGTCAGGTTTTTCCAACAATGAGCAGTTCTTC.

CDR3 nucleotide sequence: TGTGCCACCAGTGACGCCGGGACACCGAACACCGGGGAGCTGTTTTTT. It translates to CATSDAGTPNTGELFF. J is TRBJ2-2 and V is TRBV24-1; a possible D gene is TRBD1 (6 bases). The CDR3 has 16 amino acids. Trimming pared 4 bases from V and 0 bases from J, leaving 11 bases between. CDR1 and CDR2 from the germline V gene are KGHDR and SFDVKD.

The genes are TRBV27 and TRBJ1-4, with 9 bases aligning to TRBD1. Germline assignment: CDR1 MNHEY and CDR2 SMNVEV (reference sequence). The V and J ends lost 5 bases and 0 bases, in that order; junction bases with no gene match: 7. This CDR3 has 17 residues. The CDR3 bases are TGTGCCAGCAGTCCCCGGACAGGGGCGACAACTAATGAAAAACTGTTTTTT. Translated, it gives CASSPRTGATTNEKLFF.

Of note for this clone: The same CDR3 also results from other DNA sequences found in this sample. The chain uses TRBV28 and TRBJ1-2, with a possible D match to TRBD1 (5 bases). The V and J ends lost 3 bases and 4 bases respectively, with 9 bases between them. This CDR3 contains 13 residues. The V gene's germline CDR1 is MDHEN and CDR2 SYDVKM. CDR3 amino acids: CASSLQGGYGYTF. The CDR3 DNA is TGTGCCAGCAGTTTGCAGGGCGGCTATGGCTACACCTTC.

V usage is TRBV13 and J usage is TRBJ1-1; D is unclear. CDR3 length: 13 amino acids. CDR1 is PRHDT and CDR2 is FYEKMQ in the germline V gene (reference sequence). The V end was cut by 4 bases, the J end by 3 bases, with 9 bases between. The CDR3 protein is CASSSSPDTEAFF. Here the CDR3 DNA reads TGTGCCAGCAGCTCATCACCGGACACTGAAGCTTTCTTT.

The CDR3 region is CASSRLGGTNEKLFF. The CDR3 region has the DNA TGTGCCAGCAGCCGGCTGGGCGGGACCAATGAAAAACTGTTTTTT. The chain has TRBV14 and TRBJ1-4, with D perhaps TRBD1 (5 bases). V was cut by 4 bases and J by 5 bases, with 14 bases left in between. This CDR3 spans 15 amino acids. CDR1 and CDR2 (germline): SGHDN, FVKESK.

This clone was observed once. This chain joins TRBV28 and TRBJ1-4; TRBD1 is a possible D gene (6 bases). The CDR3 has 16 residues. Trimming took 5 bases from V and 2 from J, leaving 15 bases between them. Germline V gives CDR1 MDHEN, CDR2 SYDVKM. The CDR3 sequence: CASSTPGGGTNEKLFF. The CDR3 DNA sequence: TGTGCCAGCAGTACCCCTGGGGGGGGCACTAATGAAAAACTGTTTTTT.

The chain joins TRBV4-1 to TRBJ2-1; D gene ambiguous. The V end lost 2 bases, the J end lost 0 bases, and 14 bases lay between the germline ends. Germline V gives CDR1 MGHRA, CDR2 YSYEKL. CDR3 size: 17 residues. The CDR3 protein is CASSQMKGAYSYNEQFF. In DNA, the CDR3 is TGCGCCAGCAGCCAAATGAAAGGAGCGTACTCCTACAATGAGCAGTTCTTC.

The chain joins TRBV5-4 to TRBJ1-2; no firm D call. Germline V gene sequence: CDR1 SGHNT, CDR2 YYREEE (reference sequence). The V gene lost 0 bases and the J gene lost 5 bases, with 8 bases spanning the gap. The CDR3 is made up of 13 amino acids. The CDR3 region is CASSLDSFYGYTF. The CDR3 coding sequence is TGTGCCAGCAGCTTGGACAGCTTTTATGGCTACACCTTC.

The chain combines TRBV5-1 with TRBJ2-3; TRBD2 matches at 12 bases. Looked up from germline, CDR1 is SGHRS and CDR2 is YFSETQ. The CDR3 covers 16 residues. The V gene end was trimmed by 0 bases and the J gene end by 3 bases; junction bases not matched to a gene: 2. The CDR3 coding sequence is TGCGCCAGCAGCTTGGTGACTAGCGGGAGAACAGATACGCAGTATTTT. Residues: CASSLVTSGRTDTQYF.

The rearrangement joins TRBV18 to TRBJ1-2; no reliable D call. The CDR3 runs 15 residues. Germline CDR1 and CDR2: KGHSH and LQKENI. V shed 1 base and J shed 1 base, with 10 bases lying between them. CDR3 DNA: TGTGCCAGCTCACCACAGGAGTCCTTTAACTATGGCTACACCTTC. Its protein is CASSPQESFNYGYTF.

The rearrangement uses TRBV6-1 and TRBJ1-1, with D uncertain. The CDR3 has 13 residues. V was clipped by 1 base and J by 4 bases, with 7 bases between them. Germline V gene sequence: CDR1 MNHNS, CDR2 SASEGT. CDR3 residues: CASSEGEATEAFF. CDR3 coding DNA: TGTGCCAGCAGTGAAGGGGAGGCCACTGAAGCTTTCTTT.

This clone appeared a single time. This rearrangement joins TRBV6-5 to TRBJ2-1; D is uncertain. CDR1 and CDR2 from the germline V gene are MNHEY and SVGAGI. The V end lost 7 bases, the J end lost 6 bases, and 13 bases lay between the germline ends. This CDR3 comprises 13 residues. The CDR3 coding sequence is TGTGCCAGCATGGCGGTTCGAGGCAATGAGCAGTTCTTC. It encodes CASMAVRGNEQFF.

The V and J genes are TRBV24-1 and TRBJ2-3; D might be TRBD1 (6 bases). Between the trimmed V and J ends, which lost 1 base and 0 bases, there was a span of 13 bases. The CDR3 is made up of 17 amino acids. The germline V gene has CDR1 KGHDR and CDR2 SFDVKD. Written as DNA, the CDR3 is TGTGCCACCAGTGATTTTACAGGGACCTTTAGCACAGATACGCAGTATTTT. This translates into CATSDFTGTFSTDTQYF.

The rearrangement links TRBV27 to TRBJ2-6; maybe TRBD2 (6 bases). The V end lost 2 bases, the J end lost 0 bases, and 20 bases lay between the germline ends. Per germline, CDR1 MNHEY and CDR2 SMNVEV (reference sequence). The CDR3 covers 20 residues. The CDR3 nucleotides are TGTGCCAGCAGTTTAATTCCCTGGGGCGGAGGGAACTCTGGGGCCAACGTCCTGACTTTC. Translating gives CASSLIPWGGGNSGANVLTF.

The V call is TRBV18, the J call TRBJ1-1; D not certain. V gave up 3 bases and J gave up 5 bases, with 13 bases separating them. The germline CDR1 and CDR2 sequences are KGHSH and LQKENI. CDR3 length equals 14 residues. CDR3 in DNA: TGTGCCAGCTCACCGTGGAGATCCAAAACTGAAGCTTTCTTT. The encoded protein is CASSPWRSKTEAFF. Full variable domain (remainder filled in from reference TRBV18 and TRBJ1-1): NAGVMQNPRHLVRRRGQEARLRCSPMKGHSHVYWYRQLPEEGLKFMVYLQKENIIDESGMPKERFSAEFPKEGPSILRIQQVVRGDSAAYFCASSPWRSKTEAFFGQGTRLTVV.